These T cell receptor beta chains were read from a single sample in a study of blood T cell repertoires in COVID-19. Clones were read by immunoSEQ multiplex PCR, and TCRdb kept only the in-frame ones, dropping some. The table lists 140,000 or so clones, roughly 79% of them singletons. The sequenced sample consisted of peripheral blood. The receptors derive from a human donor in a cohort sampled during active COVID-19. Each CDR3 is given with its conserved first and last residue. A D gene is named only where the DNA matches it firmly. Size is stated for part of the rows, as once, few or many counts, or as a class when the clone is expanded.

length,D,V,size,J,DNA,CDR3
14,TRBD1,TRBV18,NA,TRBJ1-2,TGTGCCAGCTCATCCGGGGACAGATGGTATGGCTACACCTTC,CASSSGDRWYGYTF
15,TRBD1,TRBV28,NA,TRBJ2-6,TGTGCCAGCAGTTCAGGGGGCTCTGGGGCCAACGTCCTGACTTTC,CASSSGGSGANVLTF
15,TRBD2,TRBV3-1/TRBV3-2,NA,TRBJ2-2,TGTGCCAGCAGCCAAGGGACTAGCGGGAGCGGGGAGCTGTTTTTT,CASSQGTSGSGELFF
14,NA,TRBV28,NA,TRBJ1-2,TGTGCCAGCAGTCCCGGGACACGAAACTATGGCTACACCTTC,CASSPGTRNYGYTF
13,NA,TRBV28,NA,TRBJ1-2,TGTGCCAGCAGCTCCGGCTCGACAGTGGGCTACACCTTC,CASSSGSTVGYTF
14,TRBD1,TRBV29-1,NA,TRBJ1-4,TGCAGCGCGTTGACAGGGGGCGGAAATGAAAAACTGTTTTTT,CSALTGGGNEKLFF
15,TRBD1,TRBV9,NA,TRBJ2-2,TGTGCCAGCAGCCCGCGACAGGGGGCGACCGGGGAGCTGTTTTTT,CASSPRQGATGELFF
15,TRBD2,TRBV6-6,NA,TRBJ2-1,TGTGCCAGCAGTTGGGGTAGCGGGAGCCCCAATGAGCAGTTCTTC,CASSWGSGSPNEQFF
13,NA,TRBV7-3,few,TRBJ2-5,TGTGCCAGCAGCTTAAGGAGAGGGGAGACCCAGTACTTC,CASSLRRGETQYF
15,NA,TRBV19,NA,TRBJ2-3,TGTGCCAGTAGTATAGTGCGTATAGGCACAGATACGCAGTATTTT,CASSIVRIGTDTQYF
16,TRBD2,TRBV7-3,NA,TRBJ2-5,TGTGCCAGCAGCCCCGGGGGACTAGCGGGCCGGGAGACCCAGTACTTC,CASSPGGLAGRETQYF
16,TRBD2,TRBV14,NA,TRBJ2-1,TGTGCCAGCAGCCACCTCCCGGGACTAGCGGGGAATGAGCAGTTCTTC,CASSHLPGLAGNEQFF
14,TRBD1,TRBV9,NA,TRBJ2-5,TGTGCCAGCAGCTTGACAGGGGGCCCAGAGACCCAGTACTTC,CASSLTGGPETQYF
17,TRBD2,TRBV7-9,NA,TRBJ2-1,TGTGCCAGCAGCTTACACGGACTAGTCGCAGAAGACAATGAGCAGTTCTTC,CASSLHGLVAEDNEQFF
14,NA,TRBV9,NA,TRBJ2-7,TGTGCCAGCAGCCCCCGACTGACTGGGTACGAGCAGTACTTC,CASSPRLTGYEQYF
15,NA,TRBV27,NA,TRBJ2-7,TGTGCCAGCAGCTCTGGGGGCAGGGCCACCTACGAGCAGTACTTC,CASSSGGRATYEQYF
14,NA,TRBV13,NA,TRBJ2-4,TGTGCCAGCAGCTTAGCTGCGGGGTCAAACATTCAGTACTTC,CASSLAAGSNIQYF
13,NA,TRBV19,NA,TRBJ2-3,TGTGCCAGTAAACCGGGAGGCACAGATACGCAGTATTTT,CASKPGGTDTQYF
12,NA,TRBV29-1,NA,TRBJ1-2,TGCAGCGCTCGTAGGGGTCCCTATGGCTACACCTTC,CSARRGPYGYTF
15,NA,TRBV3-1/TRBV3-2,NA,TRBJ2-5,TGTGCCAGCAGCCAAGACAGGGCGGTTAGAGAGACCCAGTACTTC,CASSQDRAVRETQYF
14,NA,TRBV4-3,NA,TRBJ1-1,TGCGCCAGCAGCCAAGGACAGGTGAACACTGAAGCTTTCTTT,CASSQGQVNTEAFF
14,NA,TRBV12-5,NA,TRBJ2-7,TGTGCTAGTGGTCCCGCCCCGACTATCTACGAGCAGTACTTC,CASGPAPTIYEQYF
17,NA,TRBV13,NA,TRBJ1-4,TGTGCCAGCAGCTCCCGAGGGGCGGGAGAAGTTGGTGAAAAACTGTTTTTT,CASSSRGAGEVGEKLFF
16,TRBD1,TRBV2,NA,TRBJ1-5,TGTGCCAGCAGGGGGGCGGACAGGGGAAGCAATCAGCCCCAGCATTTT,CASRGADRGSNQPQHF
16,TRBD1,TRBV15,NA,TRBJ2-5,TGTGCCACCAGCACTATCCGACAGGGGGGGAGGGAGACCCAGTACTTC,CATSTIRQGGRETQYF
13,TRBD1,TRBV28,NA,TRBJ1-4,TGTGCCACCTCGGGACAGCTTAATAAAAAACTGTTTTTT,CATSGQLNKKLFF
15,NA,TRBV5-1,NA,TRBJ1-6,TGCGCCAGCAGCCCACGGGGGGATTATAGTTCACCCCTCCACTTT,CASSPRGDYSSPLHF
13,NA,TRBV9,few,TRBJ2-3,TGTGCCAGTGGCCGGCGGGGCACAGATACGCAGTATTTT,CASGRRGTDTQYF
19,TRBD1,TRBV5-8,once,TRBJ1-3,TGTGCCAGCAGCTTGGTTCCGGGACAGGGTAGGTCAGAGGGAAACACCATATATTTT,CASSLVPGQGRSEGNTIYF